These T cell receptor beta chains were read from a single sample in a study of shared clonotypes between healthy human individuals. Assay: immunoSEQ multiplex PCR; the TCRdb copy retains only in-frame clones and omits some. The sample records more than 550,000 clones, about 91% being singletons. Sequenced: naive CD8+ T cells sorted from blood. These receptor sequences come from a man aged 25-45 years in good health. Each CDR3 is given with its conserved first and last residue. D genes are given only for firm matches. The listing skips clone size in some rows; elsewhere it reads once, few, many or a size class.

TRBJ2-5 | TRBV15 | TRBD1 | . | CATSRPMGDRVRREHQETQYF | TGTGCCACCAGCAGGCCTATGGGGGACAGGGTTCGGCGGGAGCACCAAGAGACCCAGTACTTC
TRBJ1-1 | TRBV7-9 | . | . | CASSPPPEAFF | TGTGCCAGCAGCCCACCGCCTGAAGCTTTCTTT
TRBJ2-7 | TRBV29-1 | TRBD1 | once | CSVESGTGVEQYF | TGCAGCGTTGAATCGGGGACAGGGGTCGAGCAGTACTTC
TRBJ2-1 | TRBV11-2 | . | . | CASSFDNYEQFF | TGTGCCAGCAGCTTTGACAACTATGAGCAGTTCTTC
TRBJ2-3 | TRBV27 | . | . | CASSLYALRDTQYF | TGTGCCAGCAGTTTATATGCCCTACGAGATACGCAGTATTTT
TRBJ2-7 | TRBV19 | . | . | CASSTGQTYEQYF | TGTGCCAGTAGTACCGGACAGACATACGAGCAGTACTTC
TRBJ2-7 | TRBV5-4 | TRBD2 | . | CASSQRLAESLDEQYF | TGTGCCAGCAGCCAAAGACTAGCGGAGTCCCTCGACGAGCAGTACTTC
TRBJ2-1 | TRBV11-2 | TRBD1 | . | CASRPTGQFLNEQFF | TGTGCCAGCAGGCCCACGGGACAGTTTTTGAATGAGCAGTTCTTC
TRBJ2-7 | TRBV7-9 | . | . | CASSLTTYEQYF | TGTGCCAGCAGCCTCACAACCTACGAGCAGTACTTC
TRBJ2-1 | TRBV11-2 | TRBD1 | . | CASSSLAGQGGNEQFF | TGTGCCAGCAGCTCTTTAGCGGGACAGGGGGGCAATGAGCAGTTCTTC
TRBJ2-1 | TRBV7-6 | . | . | CASSLGALLFNEQFF | TGTGCCAGCAGCTTAGGCGCCCTCCTTTTCAATGAGCAGTTCTTC
TRBJ1-2 | TRBV9 | . | few | CASNSFSRGALGYTF | TGTGCCAGCAATAGTTTTAGTAGGGGCGCACTTGGCTACACCTTC
TRBJ1-3 | TRBV7-9 | . | . | CASSLGLEPKSTWGDTIYF | TGTGCCAGCAGCTTAGGCCTGGAGCCGAAGAGTACGTGGGGGGACACCATATATTTT
TRBJ2-5 | TRBV7-9 | . | . | CASSAPGYGETQYF | TGTGCCAGCAGCGCCCCCGGGTACGGGGAGACCCAGTACTTC
TRBJ2-5 | TRBV7-9 | . | once | CASTGLLEAYRETQYF | TGTGCCAGCACCGGACTCCTAGAGGCGTATCGGGAGACCCAGTACTTC
TRBJ2-7 | TRBV6-5 | TRBD2 | . | CASSSRLAGMSYEQYF | TGTGCCAGCAGTTCCAGACTAGCGGGAATGAGTTACGAGCAGTACTTC
TRBJ2-7 | TRBV28 | TRBD2 | . | CASSRVAASGGYEQYF | TGTGCCAGCAGTCGAGTCGCGGCTAGCGGGGGGTACGAGCAGTACTTC
TRBJ1-1 | TRBV7-9 | TRBD1 | . | CASSLATGTEAFF | TGTGCCAGCAGCTTAGCGACAGGGACTGAAGCTTTCTTT
TRBJ2-3 | TRBV7-2 | . | . | CASSLELSLTTDTQYF | TGTGCCAGCAGCTTAGAGCTATCTCTAACCACAGATACGCAGTATTTT
TRBJ2-3 | TRBV4-3 | TRBD2 | once | CASRKTSGDTDTQYF | TGCGCCAGCAGGAAGACTAGCGGAGACACAGATACGCAGTATTTT
TRBJ2-2 | TRBV7-2 | TRBD2 | . | CASSPLPGLADNTGELFF | TGTGCCAGCAGCCCCCTCCCTGGTCTAGCGGATAACACCGGGGAGCTGTTTTTT
TRBJ2-1 | TRBV6-5 | TRBD2 | . | CASSSAGVEQFF | TGTGCCAGCAGTTCAGCGGGAGTTGAGCAGTTCTTC
TRBJ2-5 | TRBV27 | . | . | CASSLSVQETQYF | TGTGCCAGCAGTTTATCAGTCCAAGAGACCCAGTACTTC
TRBJ2-1 | TRBV29-1 | . | . | CSVGGTQKSYNEQFF | TGCAGCGTAGGTGGGACCCAAAAATCCTACAATGAGCAGTTCTTC
TRBJ1-5 | TRBV6-6 | . | . | CASSYSREGHQPQHF | TGTGCCAGCAGTTACTCGAGAGAGGGGCATCAGCCCCAGCATTTT
TRBJ2-1 | TRBV2 | TRBD1 | . | CASSPGTGDEQFF | TGTGCCAGCAGCCCCGGGACAGGGGATGAGCAGTTCTTC
TRBJ2-5 | TRBV5-6 | . | . | CASSLAAQPGAQYF | TGTGCCAGCAGCTTGGCCGCACAGCCTGGGGCCCAGTACTTC
TRBJ2-7 | TRBV9 | . | . | CASSPRGGNAYEQYF | TGTGCCAGCAGCCCTCGAGGGGGTAACGCCTACGAGCAGTACTTC
TRBJ2-7 | TRBV6-5 | . | . | CASSAGNYEQYF | TGTGCCAGCAGTGCAGGGAACTACGAGCAGTACTTC
TRBJ2-5 | TRBV7-9 | . | once | CASSPPGEETQYF | TGTGCCAGCAGCCCTCCGGGAGAAGAGACCCAGTACTTC
TRBJ1-4 | TRBV7-9 | . | . | CASSRPVGEKLFF | TGTGCCAGCAGTCGTCCCGTCGGGGAAAAACTGTTTTTT
TRBJ2-5 | TRBV7-3 | TRBD1 | . | CASSPDRESQETQYF | TGTGCCAGCAGCCCCGACAGGGAGTCGCAAGAGACCCAGTACTTC
TRBJ2-7 | TRBV7-2 | TRBD1 | . | CASSQGTASYEQYF | TGTGCCAGCAGCCAGGGGACAGCCTCCTACGAGCAGTACTTC
TRBJ2-7 | TRBV5-8 | . | . | CASSRHLTGSSYEQYF | TGTGCCAGCAGCCGACATCTTACGGGATCCTCCTACGAGCAGTACTTC
TRBJ2-2 | TRBV14 | TRBD2 | . | CASSHRASGRSEGGELFF | TGTGCCAGCAGCCATAGAGCTAGCGGGAGAAGCGAAGGCGGGGAGCTGTTTTTT
TRBJ1-5 | TRBV15 | TRBD1 | . | CATSRDGQVNQPQHF | TGTGCCACCAGCAGAGACGGACAGGTTAATCAGCCCCAGCATTTT
TRBJ1-2 | TRBV9 | TRBD1 | . | CASTYRSGQGIGYTF | TGTGCCAGCACCTACAGGTCGGGACAGGGCATTGGCTACACCTTC
TRBJ2-1 | TRBV10-3 | TRBD2 | . | CAISERLAGVVRSYNEQFF | TGTGCCATCAGTGAAAGACTAGCGGGAGTCGTACGCTCCTACAATGAGCAGTTCTTC
TRBJ2-5 | TRBV7-2 | TRBD2 | . | CASSHFGLAGGGGEETQYF | TGTGCCAGCAGCCATTTCGGACTAGCGGGAGGCGGGGGTGAGGAGACCCAGTACTTC
TRBJ2-5 | TRBV10-1 | . | once | CASSDSPGAAGETQYF | TGCGCCAGCAGTGATTCCCCCGGGGCCGCCGGGGAGACCCAGTACTTC
TRBJ1-2 | TRBV4-3 | . | . | CASSPVIGGGYGYTF | TGCGCCAGCAGCCCGGTTATCGGGGGGGGCTATGGCTACACCTTC
TRBJ2-5 | TRBV30 | . | . | CAGEPIGPDGTQYF | TGTGCCGGGGAGCCTATAGGGCCAGACGGGACCCAGTACTTC
TRBJ1-2 | TRBV4-3 | . | . | CASSQDWGAGGYTF | TGCGCCAGCAGCCAAGATTGGGGGGCGGGTGGCTACACCTTC
TRBJ2-7 | TRBV18 | . | . | CASSTMGGIDEQYF | TGTGCCAGCTCAACAATGGGGGGTATCGACGAGCAGTACTTC
TRBJ1-4 | TRBV7-9 | TRBD1 | . | CASSPAPGQGNEKLFF | TGTGCCAGCAGCCCAGCTCCGGGACAGGGAAATGAAAAACTGTTTTTT
TRBJ1-1 | TRBV29-1 | . | few | CSVHSVTGNTEAFF | TGCAGCGTTCACTCCGTAACAGGGAACACTGAAGCTTTCTTT
TRBJ1-2 | TRBV23-1 | TRBD1 | . | CASSHTGQDTNPNYGYTF | TGCGCCAGCAGTCACACAGGACAGGACACAAACCCCAACTATGGCTACACCTTC
TRBJ2-2 | TRBV15 | TRBD2 | . | CATSKTSDPGELFF | TGTGCCACCAGCAAAACTAGCGACCCCGGGGAGCTGTTTTTT
TRBJ2-1 | TRBV27 | . | . | CASSFRAGVDLDEQFF | TGTGCCAGCAGTTTTCGGGCAGGGGTCGATTTGGATGAGCAGTTCTTC
TRBJ2-5 | TRBV6-5 | . | . | CASSYSRGETQYF | TGTGCCAGCAGTTACTCGAGAGGAGAGACCCAGTACTTC
TRBJ2-7 | TRBV9 | TRBD1 | . | CASSPEGTAYEQYF | TGTGCCAGCAGCCCCGAGGGGACAGCCTACGAGCAGTACTTC
TRBJ1-5 | TRBV19 | TRBD1 | once | CASRGTGGWDQPQHF | TGTGCCAGTAGGGGGACAGGGGGCTGGGATCAGCCCCAGCATTTT
TRBJ1-2 | TRBV5-6 | . | . | CASRATREPSYGYTF | TGTGCCAGCAGAGCGACCCGGGAACCATCCTATGGCTACACCTTC
TRBJ2-7 | TRBV6-1 | . | . | CASSENSYEQYF | TGTGCCAGCAGTGAAAACTCCTACGAGCAGTACTTC
TRBJ2-2 | TRBV9 | . | . | CASQLENTGELFF | TGTGCCAGTCAACTAGAGAACACCGGGGAGCTGTTTTTT
TRBJ2-1 | TRBV27 | . | . | CASSLVGLGNEQFF | TGTGCCAGCAGCCTAGTAGGGCTGGGGAATGAGCAGTTCTTC
TRBJ2-2 | TRBV6-8 | TRBD2 | . | CASTRLAPAVTGELFF | TGTGCCAGCACAAGACTAGCCCCGGCAGTCACCGGGGAGCTGTTTTTT
TRBJ2-7 | TRBV19 | TRBD2 | . | CASSQTSGSYEQYF | TGTGCCAGTAGCCAAACTAGCGGGAGCTACGAGCAGTACTTC
TRBJ1-4 | TRBV11-2 | TRBD1 | . | CASSSGTVGEKLFF | TGTGCCAGCAGCTCCGGGACAGTCGGTGAAAAACTGTTTTTT